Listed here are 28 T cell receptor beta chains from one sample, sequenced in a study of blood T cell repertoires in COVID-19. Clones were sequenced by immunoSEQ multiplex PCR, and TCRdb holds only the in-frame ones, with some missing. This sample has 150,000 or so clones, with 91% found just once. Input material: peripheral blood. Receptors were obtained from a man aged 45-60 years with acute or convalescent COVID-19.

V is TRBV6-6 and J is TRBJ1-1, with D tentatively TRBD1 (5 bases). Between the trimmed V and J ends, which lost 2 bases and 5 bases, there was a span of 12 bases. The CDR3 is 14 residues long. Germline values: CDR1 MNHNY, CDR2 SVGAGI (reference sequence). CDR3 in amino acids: CASSYPGGGTEAFF. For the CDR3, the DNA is TGTGCCAGCAGTTACCCCGGCGGGGGGACTGAAGCTTTCTTT.

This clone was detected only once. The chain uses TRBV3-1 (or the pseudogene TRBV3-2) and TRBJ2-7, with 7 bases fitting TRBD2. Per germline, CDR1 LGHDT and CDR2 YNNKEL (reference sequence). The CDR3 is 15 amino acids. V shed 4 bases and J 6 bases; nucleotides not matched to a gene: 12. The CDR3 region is CASSPGGPGASEQYV. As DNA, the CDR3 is TGTGCCAGCAGCCCGGGGGGTCCTGGGGCTTCCGAGCAGTACGTC.

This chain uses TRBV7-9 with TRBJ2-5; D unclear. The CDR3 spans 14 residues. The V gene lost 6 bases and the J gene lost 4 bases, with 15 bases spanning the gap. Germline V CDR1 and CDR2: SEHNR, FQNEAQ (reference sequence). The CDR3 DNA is TGTGCCAGCAGGGCCGCGTCGGCAGGAGAGACCCAGTACTTC. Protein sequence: CASRAASAGETQYF. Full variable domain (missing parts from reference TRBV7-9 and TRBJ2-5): DTGVSQNPRHKITKRGQNVTFRCDPISEHNRLYWYRQTLGQGPEFLTYFQNEAQLEKSRLLSDRFSAERPKGSFSTLEIQRTEQGDSAMYLCASRAASAGETQYFGPGTRLLVL.

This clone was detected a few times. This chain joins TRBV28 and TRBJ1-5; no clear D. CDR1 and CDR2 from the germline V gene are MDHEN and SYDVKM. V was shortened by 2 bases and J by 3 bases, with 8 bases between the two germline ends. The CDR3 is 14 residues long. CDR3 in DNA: TGTGCCAGCAGTTTAAGCCATATCAATCAGCCCCAGCATTTT. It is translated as CASSLSHINQPQHF.

The CDR3 DNA sequence: TGTGCCAGCGGCTACGAGCGGGGTCTGGTGTTCTTC. Its protein is CASGYERGLVFF. The chain is built from TRBV11-2 and TRBJ2-1; the match to TRBD2 covers 7 bases. The CDR3 runs to 12 residues. CDR1 and CDR2 (germline): SGHAT, FQNNGV. V shed 8 bases, J shed 15 bases, and the junction held 13 bases outside the gene matches.

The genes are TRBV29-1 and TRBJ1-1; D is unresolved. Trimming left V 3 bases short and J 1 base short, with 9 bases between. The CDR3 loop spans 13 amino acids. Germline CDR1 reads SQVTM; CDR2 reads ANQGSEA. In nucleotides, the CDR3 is TGCAGCGTTGAGTATCCCGGGAACACTGAAGCTTTCTTT. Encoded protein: CSVEYPGNTEAFF. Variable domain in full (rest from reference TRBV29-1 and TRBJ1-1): SAVISQKPSRDICQRGTSLTIQCQVDSQVTMMFWYRQQPGQSLTLIATANQGSEATYESGFVIDKFPISRPNLTFSTLTVSNMSPEDSSIYLCSVEYPGNTEAFFGQGTRLTVV.

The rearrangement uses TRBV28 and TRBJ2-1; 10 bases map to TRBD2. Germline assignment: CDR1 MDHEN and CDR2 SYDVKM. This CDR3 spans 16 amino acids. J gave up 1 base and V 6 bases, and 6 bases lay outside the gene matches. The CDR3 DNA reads TGTGCCAGCAGAGCTAGCGGGAGACGGTCCTACAATGAGCAGTTCTTC. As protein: CASRASGRRSYNEQFF.

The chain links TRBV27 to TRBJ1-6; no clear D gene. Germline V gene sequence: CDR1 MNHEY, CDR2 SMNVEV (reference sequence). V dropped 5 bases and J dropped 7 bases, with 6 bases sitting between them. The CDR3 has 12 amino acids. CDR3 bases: TGTGCCAGCAGTCTTCTGAATTCACCCCTCCACTTT. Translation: CASSLLNSPLHF.

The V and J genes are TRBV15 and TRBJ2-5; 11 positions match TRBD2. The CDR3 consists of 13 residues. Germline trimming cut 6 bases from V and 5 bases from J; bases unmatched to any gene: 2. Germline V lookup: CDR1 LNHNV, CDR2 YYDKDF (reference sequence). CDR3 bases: TGTGCCACCAGGGTAGCGGGAGGGGAGACCCAGTACTTC. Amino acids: CATRVAGGETQYF.

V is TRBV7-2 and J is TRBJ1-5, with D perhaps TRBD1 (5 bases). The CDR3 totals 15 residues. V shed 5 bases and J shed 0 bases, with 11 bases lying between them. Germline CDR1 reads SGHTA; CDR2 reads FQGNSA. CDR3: CASSTGSYSNQPQHF. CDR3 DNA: TGTGCCAGCAGCACAGGATCCTATAGCAATCAGCCCCAGCATTTT.

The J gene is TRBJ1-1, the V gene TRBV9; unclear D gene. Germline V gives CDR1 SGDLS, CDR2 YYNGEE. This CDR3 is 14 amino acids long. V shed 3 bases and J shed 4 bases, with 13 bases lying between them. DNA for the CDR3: TGTGCCAGCAGCGCCCCGGGGAGGACCACTGAAGCTTTCTTT. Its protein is CASSAPGRTTEAFF.

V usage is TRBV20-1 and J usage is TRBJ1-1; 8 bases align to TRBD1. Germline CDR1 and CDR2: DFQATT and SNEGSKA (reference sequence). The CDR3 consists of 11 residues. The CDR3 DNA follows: TGCAAGGGACAGGCGAACACTGAAGCTTTCTTT. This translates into CKGQANTEAFF.

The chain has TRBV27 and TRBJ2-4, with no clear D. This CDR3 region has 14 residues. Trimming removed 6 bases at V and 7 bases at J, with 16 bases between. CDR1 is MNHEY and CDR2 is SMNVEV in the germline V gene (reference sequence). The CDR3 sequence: CASSSQLARNIQYF. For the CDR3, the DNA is TGTGCCAGCAGCTCTCAACTCGCGCGGAACATTCAGTACTTC.

DNA of the CDR3: TGTGCCATGGGACTAGCGGGAATCGAGCAGTACTTC. It translates to CAMGLAGIEQYF. The chain is built from TRBV10-3 and TRBJ2-7; 13 positions match TRBD2. CDR1 is ENHRY, CDR2 SYGVKD, per germline. With V trimmed by 9 bases and J by 6 bases, 2 bases remained unmatched. The CDR3 has 12 amino acids.

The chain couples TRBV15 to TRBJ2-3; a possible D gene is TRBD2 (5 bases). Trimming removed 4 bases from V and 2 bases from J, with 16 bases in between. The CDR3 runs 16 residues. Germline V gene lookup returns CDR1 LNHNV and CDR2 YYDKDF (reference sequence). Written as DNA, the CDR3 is TGTGCCACCAGCACGCCAAGACCCCGGGACACAGATACGCAGTATTTT. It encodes CATSTPRPRDTDTQYF.

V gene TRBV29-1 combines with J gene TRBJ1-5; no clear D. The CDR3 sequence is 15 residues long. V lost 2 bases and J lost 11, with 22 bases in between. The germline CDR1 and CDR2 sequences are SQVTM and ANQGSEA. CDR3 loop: CSVEKFDKARVAQHF. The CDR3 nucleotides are TGCAGCGTTGAAAAATTCGACAAGGCTCGTGTGGCCCAGCATTTT. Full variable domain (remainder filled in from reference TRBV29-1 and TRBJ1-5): SAVISQKPSRDICQRGTSLTIQCQVDSQVTMMFWYRQQPGQSLTLIATANQGSEATYESGFVIDKFPISRPNLTFSTLTVSNMSPEDSSIYLCSVEKFDKARVAQHFGDGTRLSIL.

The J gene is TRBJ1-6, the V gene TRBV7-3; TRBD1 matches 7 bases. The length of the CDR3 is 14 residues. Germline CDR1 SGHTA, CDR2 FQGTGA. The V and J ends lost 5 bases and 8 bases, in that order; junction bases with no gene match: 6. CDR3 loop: CASSIRQGDSPLHF. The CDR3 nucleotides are TGTGCCAGCAGCATCAGACAGGGAGATTCACCCCTCCACTTT.

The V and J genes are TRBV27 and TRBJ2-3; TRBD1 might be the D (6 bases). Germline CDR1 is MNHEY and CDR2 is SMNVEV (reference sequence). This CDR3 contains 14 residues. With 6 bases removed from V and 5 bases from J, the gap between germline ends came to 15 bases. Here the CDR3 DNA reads TGTGCCAGCAGAAAACAGGGCTGGGGAGATACGCAGTATTTT. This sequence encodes CASRKQGWGDTQYF.

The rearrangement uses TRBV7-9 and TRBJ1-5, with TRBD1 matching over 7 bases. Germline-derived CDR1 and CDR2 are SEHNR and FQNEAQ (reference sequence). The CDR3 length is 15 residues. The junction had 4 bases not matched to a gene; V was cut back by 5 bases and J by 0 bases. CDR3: CASSPGQTSNQPQHF. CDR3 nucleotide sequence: TGTGCCAGCAGCCCGGGACAGACTAGCAATCAGCCCCAGCATTTT.

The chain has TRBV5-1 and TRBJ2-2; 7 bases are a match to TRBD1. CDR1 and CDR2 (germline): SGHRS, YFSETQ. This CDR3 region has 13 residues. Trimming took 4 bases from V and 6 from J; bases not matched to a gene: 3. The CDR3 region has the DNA TGCGCCAGCAGCGAACAGGGGTCCGGGGAGCTGTTTTTT. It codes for CASSEQGSGELFF.

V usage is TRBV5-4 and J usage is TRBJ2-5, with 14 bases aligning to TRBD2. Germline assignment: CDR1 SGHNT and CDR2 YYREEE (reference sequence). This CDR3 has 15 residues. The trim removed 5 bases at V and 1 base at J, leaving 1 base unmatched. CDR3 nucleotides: TGTGCCAGCAGAGGACTAGCGGGGGGCCAAGAGACCCAGTACTTC. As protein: CASRGLAGGQETQYF.

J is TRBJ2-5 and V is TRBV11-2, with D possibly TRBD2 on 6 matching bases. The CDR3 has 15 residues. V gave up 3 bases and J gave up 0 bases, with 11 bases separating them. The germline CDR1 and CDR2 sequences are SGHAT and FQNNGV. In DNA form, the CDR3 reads TGTGCCAGCAGCTTTTCCCCGGGAGACCAAGAGACCCAGTACTTC. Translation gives CASSFSPGDQETQYF.

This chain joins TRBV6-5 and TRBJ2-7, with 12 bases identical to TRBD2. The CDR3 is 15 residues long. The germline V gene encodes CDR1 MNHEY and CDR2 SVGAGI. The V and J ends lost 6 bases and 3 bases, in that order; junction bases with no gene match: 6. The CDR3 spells CASRVTSGGGYEQYV. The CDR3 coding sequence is TGTGCCAGCAGAGTGACTAGCGGGGGAGGCTACGAGCAGTACGTC.

The DNA of the CDR3 is TGTGCCAGCAGCTCACTTTTGTCAGGGTCTGTGGACATTCAGTACTTC. Its translation is CASSSLLSGSVDIQYF. The genes are TRBV27 and TRBJ2-4, with D maybe TRBD1 (5 bases). Trimming took 6 bases from V and 8 from J, leaving 23 bases between them. CDR3 length: 16 residues. CDR1 is MNHEY and CDR2 is SMNVEV in the germline V gene (reference sequence).

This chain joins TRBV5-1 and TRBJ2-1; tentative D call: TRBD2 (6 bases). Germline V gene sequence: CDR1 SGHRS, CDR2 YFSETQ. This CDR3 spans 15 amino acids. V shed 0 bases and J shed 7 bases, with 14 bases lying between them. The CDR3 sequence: CASSLVPTGENEQFF. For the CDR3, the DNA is TGCGCCAGCAGCTTGGTCCCGACGGGGGAGAATGAGCAGTTCTTC.

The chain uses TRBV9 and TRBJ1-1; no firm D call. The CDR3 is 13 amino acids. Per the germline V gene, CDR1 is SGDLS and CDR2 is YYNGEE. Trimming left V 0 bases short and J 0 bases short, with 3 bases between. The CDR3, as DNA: TGTGCCAGCAGCGTAGACATGAACACTGAAGCTTTCTTT. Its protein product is CASSVDMNTEAFF.

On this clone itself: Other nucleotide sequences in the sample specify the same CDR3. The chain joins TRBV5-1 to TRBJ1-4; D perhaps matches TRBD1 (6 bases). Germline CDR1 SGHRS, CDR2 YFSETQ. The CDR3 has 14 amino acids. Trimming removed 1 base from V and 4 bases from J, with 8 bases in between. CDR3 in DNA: TGCGCCAGCAGCTTGCAGGGGATTAATGAAAAACTGTTTTTT. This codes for CASSLQGINEKLFF.

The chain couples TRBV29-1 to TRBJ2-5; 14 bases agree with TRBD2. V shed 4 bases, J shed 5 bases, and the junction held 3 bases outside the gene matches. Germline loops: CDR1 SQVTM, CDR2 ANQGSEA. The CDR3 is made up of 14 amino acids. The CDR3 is CSVGRTSGRETQYF. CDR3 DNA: TGCAGCGTTGGACGGACTAGCGGGAGGGAGACCCAGTACTTC.